This T cell receptor beta chain was found in a study of cytomegalovirus exposure and HLA in healthy donors. Study-level findings and limits: Cytomegalovirus-associated status was assigned to 150 or so TCR beta chains. By a later analysis, the bulk of CMV-associated TCR beta chains appeared HLA-restricted. A later analysis showed TCR association rates differing by HLA locus, peaking at DRB1 and lowest at HLA-C.

In the case of this clone: As yet, its antigen is unknown.

The study ran its PCR with 60 Vbeta and 13 Jbeta primers. Method: immunoSEQ multiplex PCR; TCRdb's copy keeps in-frame clones and lacks some. The profile shows about 200,000 clones, around nine tenths of them singletons. The CDR3 spans 18 residues. V was cut by 0 bases and J by 2 bases, with 19 bases left in between. CDR1 and CDR2 from the germline V gene are LGHNA and YNFKEQ. The sample taken for sequencing was PBMCs. V gene TRBV4-2 combines with J gene TRBJ1-2; D is ambiguous. This receptor was obtained from a young woman in good health and CMV-seronegative. The CDR3 region has the DNA TGTGCCAGCAGCCAAGATTTAAGCGACCTCACATTGAACTATGGCTACACCTTC. It is translated as CASSQDLSDLTLNYGYTF.